One sample yielded the 7 T cell receptor beta chains listed below, sequenced in a study of blood T cell repertoires in COVID-19. The repertoire was sequenced with immunoSEQ multiplex PCR; TCRdb's copy has only in-frame clones and lacks some. The table has 150,000 to 200,000 clones, roughly 82% seen once. What was sequenced was PBMCs or T cells enriched from blood (not recorded which). Receptors were obtained from a man aged 50 or older who had recovered from COVID-19.

V and J are TRBV5-1 and TRBJ1-1; 8 bases are a match to TRBD1. Germline values: CDR1 SGHRS, CDR2 YFSETQ. Trimming cost V 4 bases and J 3 bases; bases outside gene matches: 5. CDR3 size: 14 residues. CDR3 in amino acids: CASSGGQGYTEAFF. The CDR3 DNA is TGCGCCAGCAGCGGAGGACAGGGATACACTGAAGCTTTCTTT.

This rearrangement joins TRBV29-1 to TRBJ2-3, with D maybe TRBD1 (6 bases). Per the germline V gene, CDR1 is SQVTM and CDR2 is ANQGSEA. This CDR3 has 11 residues. V was shortened by 6 bases and J by 7 bases, with 11 bases between the two germline ends. The CDR3 nucleotides are TGCAGCGTGATGGGGGCAAATACGCAGTATTTT. Its protein product is CSVMGANTQYF.

This sequence joins TRBV6-1 and TRBJ2-5; 9 bases align to TRBD1. V was clipped by 3 bases and J by 5 bases; unmatched bases: 7. The CDR3 has 15 amino acids. Per germline, CDR1 MNHNS and CDR2 SASEGT. CDR3 in amino acids: CASSDNRGLGETQYF. CDR3 in DNA: TGTGCCAGCAGTGACAACAGGGGGCTGGGGGAGACCCAGTACTTC.

The rearrangement uses TRBV7-9 and TRBJ1-3; 7 nucleotides agree with TRBD1. V was clipped by 6 bases and J by 3 bases; unmatched bases: 8. This CDR3 contains 15 residues. Germline V lookup: CDR1 SEHNR, CDR2 FQNEAQ (reference sequence). The CDR3 DNA reads as TGTGCCAGCAGTGTTACCGGGACAGTTGGAAACACCATATATTTT. Amino acid sequence: CASSVTGTVGNTIYF.

J is TRBJ2-1 and V is TRBV2; D is uncertain. The CDR3 sequence is 11 residues long. From germline, CDR1 is SNHLY and CDR2 FYNNEI. V was clipped by 4 bases and J by 4 bases, with 2 bases between them. The CDR3 DNA follows: TGTGCCAGCAGTGCTTACAATGAGCAGTTCTTC. Its translation is CASSAYNEQFF.

The CDR3 region has the DNA TGTGCCAGCAGCACAACCTTGAACACTGAAGCTTTCTTT. It yields the protein CASSTTLNTEAFF. The chain joins TRBV11-2 to TRBJ1-1; D gene unclear. CDR1 is SGHAT and CDR2 is FQNNGV in the germline V gene. V gave up 5 bases and J gave up 0 bases, with 7 bases separating them. The CDR3 totals 13 residues.

This chain joins TRBV6-2 or TRBV6-3 and TRBJ1-2; no clear D. The CDR3 is 12 residues long. The V end was cut by 4 bases, the J end by 2 bases, with 5 bases between. CDR1 is MNHEY, CDR2 SVGEGT, per germline. The CDR3 DNA follows: TGTGCCAGCAGTTCTTTAAACTATGGCTACACCTTC. Amino acid sequence: CASSSLNYGYTF.